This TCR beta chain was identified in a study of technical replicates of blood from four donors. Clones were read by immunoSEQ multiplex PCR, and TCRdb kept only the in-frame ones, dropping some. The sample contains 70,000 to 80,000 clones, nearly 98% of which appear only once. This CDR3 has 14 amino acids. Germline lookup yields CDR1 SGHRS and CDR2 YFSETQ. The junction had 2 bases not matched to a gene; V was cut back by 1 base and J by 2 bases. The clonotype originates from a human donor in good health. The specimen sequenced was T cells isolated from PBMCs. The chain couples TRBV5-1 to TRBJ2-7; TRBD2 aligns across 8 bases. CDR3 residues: CASSLSGGTYEQYF. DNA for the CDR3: TGCGCCAGCAGCTTGAGCGGGGGAACCTACGAGCAGTACTTC.